Listed here are 14 T cell receptor beta chains from one sample, sequenced in a study of cytomegalovirus exposure and HLA in healthy donors. A multiplex PCR was run with 60 Vbeta primers and 13 Jbeta primers. Method: immunoSEQ multiplex PCR; TCRdb's copy keeps in-frame clones and lacks some. The sample includes some 100,000 clones, approximately 80% of them seen just once. What was sequenced was PBMCs. These receptors came from a female donor in good health and CMV-seropositive.

Notes on this clone: Other nucleotide sequences in the sample specify the same CDR3. This chain joins TRBV19 and TRBJ1-5; D gene unclear. Trimming left V 3 bases short and J 2 bases short, with 8 bases between. Germline V lookup: CDR1 LNHDA, CDR2 SQIVND (reference sequence). The CDR3 totals 14 residues. This CDR3 reads CASSISGGNQPQHF. The CDR3 DNA sequence: TGTGCCAGTAGTATTTCGGGAGGCAATCAGCCCCAGCATTTT.

The table lists this clone with a few counts. The rearrangement joins TRBV10-1 to TRBJ2-1; 7 nucleotides align to TRBD1. V shed 0 bases and J 4 bases; nucleotides not matched to a gene: 3. The CDR3 totals 15 residues. Germline lookup yields CDR1 WNHNN and CDR2 SYGVQD (reference sequence). CDR3 loop: CASSESLTGYNEQFF. The CDR3 nucleotides are TGCGCCAGCAGTGAGTCTTTGACAGGGTACAATGAGCAGTTCTTC.

The chain joins TRBV5-1 to TRBJ2-3; 15 nucleotides line up with TRBD2. Germline trimming cut 4 bases from V and 0 bases from J; bases unmatched to any gene: 9. CDR1 and CDR2 (germline): SGHRS, YFSETQ. The CDR3 is 19 amino acids. The CDR3 DNA sequence: TGCGCCAGCAGCACAGGACTAGCGGGGGGGCCTTCTAGCACAGATACGCAGTATTTT. Protein product: CASSTGLAGGPSSTDTQYF.

This chain connects TRBV4-3 to TRBJ2-2, with 12 bases fitting TRBD2. The J segment lost 6 bases and the V segment lost 1 base, leaving 6 bases of the junction unmatched. The germline V gene has CDR1 LGHNA and CDR2 YSLEER. CDR3 size: 17 residues. CDR3 region: CASSQASGGASAGELFF. CDR3 DNA sequence: TGCGCCAGCAGCCAAGCTAGCGGGGGGGCCTCAGCCGGGGAGCTGTTTTTT.

The J gene is TRBJ2-5, the V gene TRBV9; D is perhaps TRBD2 (5 bases). The J call may be in error: the DNA end matches TRBJ2-7 better. This CDR3 is built from 12 residues. CDR1 is SGDLS and CDR2 is YYNGEE in the germline V gene. The CDR3 is CASSPDGNEQYF. The CDR3 coding sequence is TGTGCCAGCAGCCCCGACGGGAACGAGCAGTACTTC.

The genes are TRBV30 and TRBJ1-2, with D unclear. The CDR3 is 14 residues long. Trimming took off 0 bases at V and 5 bases at J, with 13 bases between the two ends. Germline V gene sequence: CDR1 GTSNPN, CDR2 SVGIG (reference sequence). This chain's CDR3 is CAWSVGSGGYGYTF. CDR3 DNA: TGTGCCTGGAGTGTAGGCAGCGGTGGGTATGGCTACACCTTC.

This clone was picked up one time. This chain joins TRBV30 and TRBJ1-6; D possibly corresponds to TRBD1 (5 bases). With 2 bases removed from V and 6 bases from J, the gap between germline ends came to 17 bases. The CDR3 extends over 16 amino acids. Germline values: CDR1 GTSNPN, CDR2 SVGIG (reference sequence). CDR3 protein: CAWSRRGSSINSPLHF. The CDR3 DNA reads TGTGCCTGGAGTCGCCGGGGGTCTTCAATTAATTCACCCCTCCACTTT.

The chain carries TRBV5-1 and TRBJ2-1; TRBD2 matches at 12 bases. The CDR3 loop spans 15 amino acids. V lost 4 bases, J lost 9 bases, and 8 bases stayed unmatched. Germline V gene sequence: CDR1 SGHRS, CDR2 YFSETQ. CDR3 DNA sequence: TGCGCCAGCAGCGCGACTAGCGGGAGTGGAGTTGAGCAGTTCTTC. Encoded protein: CASSATSGSGVEQFF.

V is TRBV30 and J is TRBJ1-3, with 7 bases lining up with TRBD1. The length of the CDR3 is 14 residues. V gave up 0 bases and J gave up 8 bases; unmatched junction bases: 7. In germline, CDR1 is GTSNPN, CDR2 SVGIG (reference sequence). CDR3 bases: TGTGCCTGGAGTGTGGGCAGGGGGTGGGACACCATATATTTT. Amino acids: CAWSVGRGWDTIYF.

The V call is TRBV5-1, the J call TRBJ2-7; a possible D gene is TRBD2 (6 bases). Per germline, CDR1 SGHRS and CDR2 YFSETQ. The CDR3 length is 13 residues. The V and J ends lost 5 bases and 4 bases respectively, with 13 bases between them. The CDR3 coding sequence is TGCGCCAGCAGACCGGGACTGAAATACGAGCAGTACTTC. It translates to CASRPGLKYEQYF.

The V gene is TRBV7-2, the J gene TRBJ1-1; 7 bases agree with TRBD1. With V trimmed by 3 bases and J by 3 bases, 4 bases remained unmatched. This CDR3 has 14 amino acids. Germline V gene sequence: CDR1 SGHTA, CDR2 FQGNSA. CDR3 nucleotides: TGTGCCAGCAGCTTGTACAGGGGTGACACTGAAGCTTTCTTT. Encoded protein: CASSLYRGDTEAFF.

The sample holds a few counts of this clone. The J gene is TRBJ2-7, the V gene TRBV7-2; no firm D call. Germline assignment: CDR1 SGHTA and CDR2 FQGNSA. The CDR3 covers 14 residues. Trimming left V 2 bases short and J 0 bases short, with 8 bases between. CDR3: CASSLSPSSYEQYF. The CDR3 nucleotides are TGTGCCAGCAGCTTATCTCCTAGCTCCTACGAGCAGTACTTC.

This clone is a singleton in its sample. Its ends do not fully match the called genes, so a read error is possible. V is TRBV2 and J is TRBJ2-7; D is uncertain. The CDR3 is 12 residues long. Per germline, CDR1 SNHLY and CDR2 FYNNEI. The CDR3 nucleotides are TGTGCCAGCAGATGGGCCTCCCACGAGCAGTACTTC. Translating it yields CASRWASHEQYF.

This chain joins TRBV7-8 and TRBJ2-7, with 8 bases matching TRBD1. V lost 5 bases and J lost 10; bases outside the gene matches: 13. Germline V gives CDR1 SGHVS, CDR2 FQNEAQ. This CDR3 has 14 residues. The CDR3 DNA reads TGTGCCAGCAGCCGGAGTAGGGAGACAGGGGAACAGTACTTC. Translated, it gives CASSRSRETGEQYF.